This T cell receptor beta chain was identified in a study of blood T cell repertoires in COVID-19. Study overall: Sample material is recorded as cDNA or gDNA derived from T cells, B-cell-depleted T cells, or PBMCs.

The assay was immunoSEQ multiplex PCR, and TCRdb's table has in-frame clones only and misses some. The data hold 200,000 to 250,000 clones, with about 88% observed a single time. Germline lookup yields CDR1 SGHKS and CDR2 YYEKEE (reference sequence). The CDR3 is 13 amino acids. V lost 2 bases and J lost 5, with 5 bases in between. Sequences were obtained from peripheral blood. This TCR was sampled from a woman in her thirties or forties with acute or convalescent COVID-19. The V gene is TRBV5-5, the J gene TRBJ1-6; D gene unclear. This CDR3 is CASSLLDNSPLHF. The CDR3 DNA reads TGTGCCAGCAGCTTATTAGATAATTCACCCCTCCACTTT.